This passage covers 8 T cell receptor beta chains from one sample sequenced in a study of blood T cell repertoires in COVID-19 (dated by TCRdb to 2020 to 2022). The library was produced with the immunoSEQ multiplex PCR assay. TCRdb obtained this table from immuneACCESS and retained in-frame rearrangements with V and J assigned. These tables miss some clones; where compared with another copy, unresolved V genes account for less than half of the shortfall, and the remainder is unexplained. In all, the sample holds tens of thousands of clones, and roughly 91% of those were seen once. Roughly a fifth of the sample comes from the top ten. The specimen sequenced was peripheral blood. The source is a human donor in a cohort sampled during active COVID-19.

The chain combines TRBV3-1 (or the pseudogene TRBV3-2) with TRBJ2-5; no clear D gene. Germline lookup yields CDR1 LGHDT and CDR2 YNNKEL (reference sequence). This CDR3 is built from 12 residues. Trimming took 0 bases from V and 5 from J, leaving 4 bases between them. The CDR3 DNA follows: TGTGCCAGCAGCCAAGATCTGGAGACCCAGTACTTC. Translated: CASSQDLETQYF.

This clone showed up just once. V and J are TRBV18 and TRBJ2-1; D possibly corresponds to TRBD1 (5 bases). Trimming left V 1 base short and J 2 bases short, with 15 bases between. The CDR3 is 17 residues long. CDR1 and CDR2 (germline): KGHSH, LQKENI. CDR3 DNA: TGTGCCAGCTCACCACGTACTTTACAGGTTACCTACAATGAGCAGTTCTTC. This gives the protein CASSPRTLQVTYNEQFF. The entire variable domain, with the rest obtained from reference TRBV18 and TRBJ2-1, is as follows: NAGVMQNPRHLVRRRGQEARLRCSPMKGHSHVYWYRQLPEEGLKFMVYLQKENIIDESGMPKERFSAEFPKEGPSILRIQQVVRGDSAAYFCASSPRTLQVTYNEQFFGPGTRLTVL.

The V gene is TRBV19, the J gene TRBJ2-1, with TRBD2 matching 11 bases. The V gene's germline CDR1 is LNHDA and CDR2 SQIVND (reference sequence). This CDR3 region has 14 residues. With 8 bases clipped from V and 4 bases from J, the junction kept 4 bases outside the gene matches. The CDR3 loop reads CASRSGRGYNEQFF. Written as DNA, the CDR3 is TGTGCCAGTCGTAGCGGGAGGGGGTACAATGAGCAGTTCTTC.

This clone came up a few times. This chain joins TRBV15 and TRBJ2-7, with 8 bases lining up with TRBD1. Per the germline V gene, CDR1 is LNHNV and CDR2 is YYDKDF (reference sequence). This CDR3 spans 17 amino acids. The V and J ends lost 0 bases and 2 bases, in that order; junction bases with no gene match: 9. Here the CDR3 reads CATSRDSGTGRTYEQYF. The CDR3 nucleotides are TGTGCCACCAGCAGAGATTCGGGGACAGGACGCACCTACGAGCAGTACTTC.

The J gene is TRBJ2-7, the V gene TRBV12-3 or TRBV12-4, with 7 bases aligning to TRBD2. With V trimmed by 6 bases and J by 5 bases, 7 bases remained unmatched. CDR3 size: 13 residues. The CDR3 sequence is CASRASGAHEQYF. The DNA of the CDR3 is TGTGCCAGCAGGGCCAGCGGGGCCCACGAGCAGTACTTC.

The CDR3 DNA is TGTGCCAGCAGTGGACAGGCCACCGGGGAGCTGTTTTTT. As protein: CASSGQATGELFF. This sequence joins TRBV6-4 and TRBJ2-2; TRBD1 is a possible D gene (6 bases). Germline assignment: CDR1 MRHNA and CDR2 SNTAGT. V gave up 4 bases and J gave up 4 bases, with 7 bases separating them. This CDR3 contains 13 residues.

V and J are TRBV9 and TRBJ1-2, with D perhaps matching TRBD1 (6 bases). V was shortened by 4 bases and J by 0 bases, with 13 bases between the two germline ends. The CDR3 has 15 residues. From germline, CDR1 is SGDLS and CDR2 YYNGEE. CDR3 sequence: CASSIHRVSNYGYTF. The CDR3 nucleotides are TGTGCCAGCAGCATCCACAGGGTATCTAACTATGGCTACACCTTC.

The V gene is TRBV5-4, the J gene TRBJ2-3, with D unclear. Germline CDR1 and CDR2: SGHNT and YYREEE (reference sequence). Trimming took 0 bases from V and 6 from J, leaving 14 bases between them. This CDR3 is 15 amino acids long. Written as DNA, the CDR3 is TGTGCCAGCAGCTTGGCTGGCCCCCCGCAGGATACGCAGTATTTT. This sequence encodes CASSLAGPPQDTQYF. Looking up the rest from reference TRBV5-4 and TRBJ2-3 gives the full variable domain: ETGVTQSPTHLIKTRGQQVTLRCSSQSGHNTVSWYQQALGQGPQFIFQYYREEENGRGNFPPRFSGLQFPNYSSELNVNALELDDSALYLCASSLAGPPQDTQYFGPGTRLTVL.